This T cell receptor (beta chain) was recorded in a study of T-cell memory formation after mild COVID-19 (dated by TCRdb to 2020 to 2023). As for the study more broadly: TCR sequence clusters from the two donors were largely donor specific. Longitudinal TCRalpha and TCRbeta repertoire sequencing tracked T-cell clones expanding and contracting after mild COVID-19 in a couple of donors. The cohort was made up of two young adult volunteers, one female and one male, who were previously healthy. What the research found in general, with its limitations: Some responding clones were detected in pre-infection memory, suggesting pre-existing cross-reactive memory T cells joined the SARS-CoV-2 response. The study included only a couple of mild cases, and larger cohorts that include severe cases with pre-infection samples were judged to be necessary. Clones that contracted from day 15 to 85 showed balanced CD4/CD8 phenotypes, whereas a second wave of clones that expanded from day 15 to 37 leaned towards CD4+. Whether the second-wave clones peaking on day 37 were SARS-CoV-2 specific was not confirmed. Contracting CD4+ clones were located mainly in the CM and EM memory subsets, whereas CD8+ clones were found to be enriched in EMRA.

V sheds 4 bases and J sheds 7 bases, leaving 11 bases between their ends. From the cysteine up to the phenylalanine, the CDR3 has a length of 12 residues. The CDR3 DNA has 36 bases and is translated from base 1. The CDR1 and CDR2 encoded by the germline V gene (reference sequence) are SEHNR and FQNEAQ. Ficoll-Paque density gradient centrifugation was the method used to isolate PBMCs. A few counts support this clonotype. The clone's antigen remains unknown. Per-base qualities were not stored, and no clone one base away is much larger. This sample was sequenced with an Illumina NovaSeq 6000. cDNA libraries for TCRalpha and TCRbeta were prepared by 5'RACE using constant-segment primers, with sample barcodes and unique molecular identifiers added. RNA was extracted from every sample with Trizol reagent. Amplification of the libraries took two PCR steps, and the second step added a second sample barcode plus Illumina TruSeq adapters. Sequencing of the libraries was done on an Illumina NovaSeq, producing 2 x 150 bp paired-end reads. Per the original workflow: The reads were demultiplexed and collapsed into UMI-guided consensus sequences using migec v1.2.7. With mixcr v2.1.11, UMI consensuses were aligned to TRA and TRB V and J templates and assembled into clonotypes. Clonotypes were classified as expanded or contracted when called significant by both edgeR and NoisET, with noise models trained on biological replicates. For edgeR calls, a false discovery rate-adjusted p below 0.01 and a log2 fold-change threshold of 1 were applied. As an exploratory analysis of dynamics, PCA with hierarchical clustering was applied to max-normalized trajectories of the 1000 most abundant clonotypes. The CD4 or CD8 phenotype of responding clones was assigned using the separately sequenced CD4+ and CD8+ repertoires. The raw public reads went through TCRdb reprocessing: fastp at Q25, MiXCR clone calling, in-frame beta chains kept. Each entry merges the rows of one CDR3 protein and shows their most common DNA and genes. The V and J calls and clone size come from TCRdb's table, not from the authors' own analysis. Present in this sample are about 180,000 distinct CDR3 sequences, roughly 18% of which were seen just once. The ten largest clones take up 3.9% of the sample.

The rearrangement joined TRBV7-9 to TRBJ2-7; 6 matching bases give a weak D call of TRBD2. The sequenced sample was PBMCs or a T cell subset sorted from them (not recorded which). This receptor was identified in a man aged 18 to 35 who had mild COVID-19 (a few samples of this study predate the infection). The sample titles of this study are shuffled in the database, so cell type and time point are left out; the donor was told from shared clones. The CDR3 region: CASSSTGREQYF. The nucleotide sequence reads TGTGCCAGCAGCTCCACCGGGAGAGAGCAGTACTTC.